The 11 T cell receptor beta chains below were found in one sample sequenced in a study of shared clonotypes between healthy human individuals. Produced via immunoSEQ multiplex PCR; TCRdb's table is partial and in-frame only. The table shows some 490,000 clones, with more than 75% occurring only once. Sequencing used PBMCs. Receptors were obtained from a woman aged 40-49 years in good health. Some clones in this sample may be carry-over from other donors' samples.

V and J are TRBV19 and TRBJ2-2, with 8 bases aligning to TRBD2. Germline assignment: CDR1 LNHDA and CDR2 SQIVND (reference sequence). J was trimmed by 5 bases and V by 5 bases; bases with no gene match: 13. The CDR3 is made up of 17 amino acids. CDR3 residues: CASSPQAGAARTGELFF. The DNA of the CDR3 is TGTGCCAGTAGTCCCCAAGCGGGAGCAGCCAGAACCGGGGAGCTGTTTTTT.

The chain combines TRBV7-6 with TRBJ2-2, with TRBD1 identical over 7 bases. CDR3 length equals 15 residues. CDR1 is SGHVS, CDR2 FNYEAQ, per germline. With V trimmed by 6 bases and J by 6 bases, 10 bases remained unmatched. DNA of the CDR3: TGTGCCAGCAGGCCAAGACAGGGTCGGGCCGGGGAGCTGTTTTTT. Translated, it gives CASRPRQGRAGELFF.

Concerning this clone: A far more abundant clone sits one base away, making this likely a read error. The chain carries TRBV7-9 and TRBJ2-7, with TRBD1 identical over 7 bases. Looked up from germline, CDR1 is SEHNR and CDR2 is FQNEAQ (reference sequence). The CDR3 is made up of 14 amino acids. The CDR3 loop reads CAGSLGGQADEQYF. As DNA, the CDR3 is TGTGCCGGCAGCTTAGGCGGACAGGCGGACGAGCAGTACTTC.

V and J are TRBV30 and TRBJ2-7; D gene unclear. The CDR3 is 11 amino acids. V was cut by 0 bases and J by 7 bases, with 7 bases left in between. Per germline, CDR1 GTSNPN and CDR2 SVGIG (reference sequence). The CDR3 protein is CAWSVRVEQYF. CDR3 coding DNA: TGTGCCTGGAGTGTACGAGTTGAGCAGTACTTC.

The CDR3 loop is CASSSGLATDYEQYF. The DNA of the CDR3 is TGTGCCAGCTCCTCCGGGCTAGCGACCGACTACGAGCAGTACTTC. The V call is TRBV18, the J call TRBJ2-7; D may be TRBD2 (6 bases). Germline-derived CDR1 and CDR2 are KGHSH and LQKENI. Trimming pared 6 bases from V and 3 bases from J, leaving 18 bases between. The CDR3 is made up of 15 amino acids.

The chain uses TRBV4-3 and TRBJ2-2; TRBD1 matches 9 bases. The J segment lost 3 bases and the V segment lost 4 bases, leaving 18 bases of the junction unmatched. Per the germline V gene, CDR1 is LGHNA and CDR2 is YSLEER. The CDR3 has 20 residues. CDR3 in DNA: TGCGCCAGCAGCCGAGGAGGCCGCAGAATACAGGGGGCTGACACCGGGGAGCTGTTTTTT. Translating gives CASSRGGRRIQGADTGELFF.

A few counts support this clone. V and J are TRBV27 and TRBJ2-7; TRBD2 aligns across 8 bases. CDR1 is MNHEY, CDR2 SMNVEV, per germline (reference sequence). V was pared by 9 bases and J by 4 bases, with 8 bases of the junction left unmatched. This CDR3 has 13 residues. In DNA form, the CDR3 reads TGTGCCAGTTCGGGGGGGATATTATACGAGCAGTACTTC. This translates into CASSGGILYEQYF.

V is TRBV9 and J is TRBJ2-1; TRBD2 matches at 10 bases. V was clipped by 4 bases and J by 7 bases; unmatched bases: 11. Germline CDR1 SGDLS, CDR2 YYNGEE. CDR3 length: 16 residues. The CDR3 is CASSPLTSGRGNEQFF. CDR3 nucleotides: TGTGCCAGCAGCCCCCTGACTAGCGGGCGAGGGAATGAGCAGTTCTTC.

The rearrangement joins TRBV4-1 to TRBJ2-3; TRBD2 is a possible D gene (6 bases). Between the trimmed V and J ends, which lost 0 bases and 1 base, there was a span of 11 bases. Germline CDR1 and CDR2: MGHRA and YSYEKL. The CDR3 totals 16 residues. The CDR3 spells CASSQEPGAGTDTQYF. In DNA form, the CDR3 reads TGCGCCAGCAGCCAAGAGCCGGGAGCGGGCACAGATACGCAGTATTTT.

This chain uses TRBV2 with TRBJ2-5; 8 nucleotides agree with TRBD1. There are 15 residues in the CDR3. The J segment lost 4 bases and the V segment lost 3 bases, leaving 7 bases of the junction unmatched. Germline V gene lookup returns CDR1 SNHLY and CDR2 FYNNEI. CDR3 residues: CASSEWTGSRETQYF. The DNA of the CDR3 is TGTGCCAGCAGTGAGTGGACAGGGAGTAGAGAGACCCAGTACTTC.

The genes are TRBV5-1 and TRBJ2-7, with 9 bases fitting TRBD1. The CDR3 runs to 15 residues. CDR1 is SGHRS, CDR2 YFSETQ, per germline. V shed 4 bases and J 6 bases; nucleotides not matched to a gene: 11. The CDR3 region is CASSPGAGQGTEQYF. CDR3 DNA sequence: TGCGCCAGCAGCCCTGGGGCCGGACAGGGGACCGAGCAGTACTTC.